This TCR beta chain was identified during a study of T cell responses to AZD1222 COVID-19 vaccine. This CDR3 has 11 residues. V dropped 3 bases and J dropped 13; count of bases not matched to a gene: 2. CDR1 and CDR2 (germline): MNHEY, SMNVEV (reference sequence). Only in-frame clones appear in the TCRdb table, and some are missing; sequencing was by immunoSEQ multiplex PCR. The table has approximately 98,000 clones, 85% to 90% seen once. To note about this clone: Antigen specificity is unknown.

Regarding the study as a whole: Researchers took repertoire samples only after the peak T cell response had come. In the spike-specific TCR repertoire, nearly half reportedly target unmutated variant regions. The breadth and depth of Spike-specific TCRs increased once two AZD1222 doses had been given.

This chain links TRBV27 with TRBJ2-3; 9 bases are shared with TRBD2. This material consisted of peripheral blood, taken on day 0 of AZD1222 vaccination. The receptor was derived from an adult in good health. CDR3 DNA: TGTGCCAGCAGTTTGGGCGGGAGGGAGTATTTT. This translates into CASSLGGREYF.